The rows below give T cell receptor beta chains drawn from one sample of a study of T-cell memory formation after mild COVID-19. A single record per CDR3 protein comes from TCRdb applying MiXCR to the 5' RACE reads. The table includes roughly 42,000 distinct CDR3 sequences, under 7.5% detected once. Sequencing used PBMCs or a T cell subset sorted from them (not recorded which). These receptors originate from a man aged 18-30 years who had mild COVID-19 (a few samples of this study predate the infection). Cell type and time point are not known. The CDR3 runs from the conserved cysteine through the conserved F or W. The order of the fields is V gene, clone size, J gene, D gene, CDR3 protein, CDR3 DNA. A D gene is named only where the DNA matches it firmly. Expanded clones get a size class; other rows say once, few or many, or leave the size out.

v_gene: TRBV6-2/TRBV6-3
abundance: few
j_gene: TRBJ2-1
d_gene: .
CDR3aa: CASKSSFAHEQFF
CDR3nt: TGTGCCAGCAAGTCGTCCTTCGCCCATGAGCAGTTCTTC

v_gene: TRBV20-1
abundance: .
j_gene: TRBJ1-2
d_gene: .
CDR3aa: CSVTEIHPTPLRYTF
CDR3nt: TGCAGTGTCACAGAGATCCACCCAACGCCCTTGCGCTACACCTTC

v_gene: TRBV28
abundance: few
j_gene: TRBJ1-5
d_gene: .
CDR3aa: CASSPSDGIGAQHF
CDR3nt: TGTGCCAGCAGTCCCTCGGACGGGATTGGGGCCCAGCATTTT

v_gene: TRBV4-3
abundance: few
j_gene: TRBJ2-3
d_gene: TRBD2
CDR3aa: CASSQSGGLSDTQYF
CDR3nt: TGCGCCAGCAGCCAAAGCGGGGGGTTATCAGATACGCAGTATTTT

v_gene: TRBV4-2
abundance: .
j_gene: TRBJ2-2
d_gene: TRBD1
CDR3aa: CASSLVGTANTGELFF
CDR3nt: TGTGCCAGCAGTCTAGTCGGGACAGCGAACACCGGGGAGCTGTTTTTT

v_gene: TRBV4-1
abundance: .
j_gene: TRBJ1-2
d_gene: TRBD1
CDR3aa: CASSQGTGEFYGYTF
CDR3nt: TGCGCCAGCAGCCAAGGGACAGGGGAATTCTATGGCTACACCTTC

v_gene: TRBV7-2
abundance: few
j_gene: TRBJ1-1
d_gene: .
CDR3aa: CASSPGAANTEAFF
CDR3nt: TGTGCCAGCAGCCCAGGTGCAGCGAACACTGAAGCTTTCTTT

v_gene: TRBV5-4
abundance: few
j_gene: TRBJ2-5
d_gene: .
CDR3aa: CASSSQQGRETQYF
CDR3nt: TGTGCCAGCAGCTCTCAGCAGGGCCGGGAGACCCAGTACTTC

v_gene: TRBV6-5
abundance: few
j_gene: TRBJ1-5
d_gene: .
CDR3aa: CASSSTGSAGNQPQHF
CDR3nt: TGTGCCAGCAGTTCAACAGGGTCGGCTGGCAATCAGCCCCAGCATTTT

v_gene: TRBV11-2
abundance: many
j_gene: TRBJ2-5
d_gene: .
CDR3aa: CASNLAHQETQYF
CDR3nt: TGTGCCAGCAATCTAGCGCACCAAGAGACCCAGTACTTC

v_gene: TRBV7-2
abundance: few
j_gene: TRBJ1-2
d_gene: .
CDR3aa: CASSPDNYGYTF
CDR3nt: TGTGCCAGCAGTCCGGACAACTATGGCTACACCTTC

v_gene: TRBV5-5
abundance: .
j_gene: TRBJ2-7
d_gene: .
CDR3aa: CASGLGSYEQYF
CDR3nt: TGTGCCAGCGGGCTGGGGTCCTACGAGCAGTACTTC

v_gene: TRBV6-2/TRBV6-3
abundance: .
j_gene: TRBJ2-3
d_gene: TRBD1
CDR3aa: CASRGQGGTDTQYF
CDR3nt: TGTGCCAGCAGAGGACAGGGAGGCACAGATACGCAGTATTTT

v_gene: TRBV9
abundance: few
j_gene: TRBJ2-2
d_gene: TRBD1
CDR3aa: CASSPRQGLNTGELFF
CDR3nt: TGTGCCAGCAGCCCCCGACAGGGGCTAAACACCGGGGAGCTGTTTTTT

v_gene: TRBV7-9
abundance: many
j_gene: TRBJ1-1
d_gene: .
CDR3aa: CASSPTENTEAFF
CDR3nt: TGTGCCAGCAGCCCCACAGAGAACACTGAAGCTTTCTTT

v_gene: TRBV5-1
abundance: medium-sized
j_gene: TRBJ2-3
d_gene: .
CDR3aa: CASSLGGITDTQYF
CDR3nt: TGCGCCAGCAGCTTAGGGGGTATCACAGATACGCAGTATTTT

v_gene: TRBV6-1
abundance: few
j_gene: TRBJ2-5
d_gene: .
CDR3aa: CASSESFGETQYF
CDR3nt: TGTGCCAGCAGTGAGTCGTTTGGGGAGACCCAGTACTTC

v_gene: TRBV7-3
abundance: few
j_gene: TRBJ2-5
d_gene: .
CDR3aa: CASSLNSGGETQYF
CDR3nt: TGTGCCAGCAGCTTAAACTCGGGTGGAGAGACCCAGTACTTC

v_gene: TRBV4-1
abundance: .
j_gene: TRBJ2-3
d_gene: .
CDR3aa: CASSQQTITRRDTQYF
CDR3nt: TGCGCCAGCAGCCAACAAACAATTACGAGACGCGATACGCAGTATTTT

v_gene: TRBV7-9
abundance: many
j_gene: TRBJ2-5
d_gene: .
CDR3aa: CASSFTLTETQYF
CDR3nt: TGTGCCAGCAGCTTTACGCTTACCGAGACCCAGTACTTC

v_gene: TRBV5-4
abundance: .
j_gene: TRBJ2-3
d_gene: .
CDR3aa: CASSLTLGLGADTQYF
CDR3nt: TGTGCCAGCAGCTTAACACTGGGACTTGGTGCAGATACGCAGTATTTT

v_gene: TRBV18
abundance: few
j_gene: TRBJ2-5
d_gene: .
CDR3aa: CASSPPLSGAAETQYF
CDR3nt: TGTGCCAGCTCACCACCGTTAAGTGGGGCCGCGGAGACCCAGTACTTC

v_gene: TRBV5-6
abundance: .
j_gene: TRBJ1-5
d_gene: TRBD1
CDR3aa: CASSLYVGRGERPQHF
CDR3nt: TGTGCCAGCAGCTTGTATGTAGGCAGGGGGGAACGGCCCCAGCATTTT

v_gene: TRBV7-2
abundance: many
j_gene: TRBJ1-2
d_gene: .
CDR3aa: CASSRRQESYTF
CDR3nt: TGTGCCAGCAGCCGCCGACAGGAAAGCTACACCTTC

v_gene: TRBV7-2
abundance: .
j_gene: TRBJ1-6
d_gene: TRBD1
CDR3aa: CASSLRTGGSPLHF
CDR3nt: TGTGCCAGCAGCTTAAGGACAGGGGGGTCACCCCTCCACTTT

v_gene: TRBV7-2
abundance: .
j_gene: TRBJ2-5
d_gene: TRBD2
CDR3aa: CAISPGGRETQYF
CDR3nt: TGTGCCATTTCCCCGGGGGGACGGGAGACCCAGTACTTC

v_gene: TRBV14
abundance: many
j_gene: TRBJ2-3
d_gene: TRBD1
CDR3aa: CASSQVGLRDRGADTQYF
CDR3nt: TGTGCCAGCAGCCAAGTTGGCCTCCGGGACAGGGGCGCAGATACGCAGTATTTT

v_gene: TRBV20-1
abundance: many
j_gene: TRBJ2-3
d_gene: TRBD2
CDR3aa: CSAKAGGADTQYF
CDR3nt: TGCAGTGCTAAAGCGGGGGGGGCAGATACGCAGTATTTT

v_gene: TRBV7-2
abundance: .
j_gene: TRBJ1-2
d_gene: .
CDR3aa: CASSKTPPDGYTF
CDR3nt: TGTGCCAGCAGCAAAACCCCGCCGGATGGCTACACCTTC

v_gene: TRBV20-1
abundance: .
j_gene: TRBJ2-5
d_gene: .
CDR3aa: CSARHPAGAGETQYF
CDR3nt: TGCAGTGCTAGACATCCCGCGGGGGCGGGGGAGACCCAGTACTTC

v_gene: TRBV6-5
abundance: many
j_gene: TRBJ1-1
d_gene: .
CDR3aa: CASSPDRQRLNTEAFF
CDR3nt: TGTGCCAGCAGTCCGGACAGACAACGATTGAACACTGAAGCTTTCTTT

v_gene: TRBV5-1
abundance: .
j_gene: TRBJ2-5
d_gene: TRBD2
CDR3aa: CASSLGLAGGETQYF
CDR3nt: TGCGCCAGCAGCTTGGGACTAGCGGGGGGAGAGACCCAGTACTTC

v_gene: TRBV12-3/TRBV12-4
abundance: few
j_gene: TRBJ1-1
d_gene: .
CDR3aa: CASSRRVGNTEAFF
CDR3nt: TGTGCCAGCAGTCGTAGGGTGGGAAACACTGAAGCTTTCTTT